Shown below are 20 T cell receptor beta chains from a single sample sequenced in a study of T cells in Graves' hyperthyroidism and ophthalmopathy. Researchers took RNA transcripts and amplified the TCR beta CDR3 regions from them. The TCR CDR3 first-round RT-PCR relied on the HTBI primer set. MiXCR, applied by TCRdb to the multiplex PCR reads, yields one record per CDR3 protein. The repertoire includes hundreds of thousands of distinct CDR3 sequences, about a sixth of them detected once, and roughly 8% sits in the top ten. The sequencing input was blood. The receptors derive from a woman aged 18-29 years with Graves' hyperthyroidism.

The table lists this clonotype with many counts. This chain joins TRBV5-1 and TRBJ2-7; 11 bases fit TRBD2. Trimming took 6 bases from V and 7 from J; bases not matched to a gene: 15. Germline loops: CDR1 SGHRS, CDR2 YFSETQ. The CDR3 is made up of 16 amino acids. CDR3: CASTAGLAVTYGEQYF. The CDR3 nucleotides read TGCGCCAGCACCGCGGGACTAGCGGTTACCTACGGGGAGCAGTACTTC.

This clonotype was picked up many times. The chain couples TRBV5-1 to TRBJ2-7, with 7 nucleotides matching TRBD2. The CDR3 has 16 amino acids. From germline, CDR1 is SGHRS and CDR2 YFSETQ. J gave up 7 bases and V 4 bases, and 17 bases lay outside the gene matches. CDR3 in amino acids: CASSETEAGRVGEQYF. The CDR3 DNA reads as TGCGCCAGCAGCGAAACGGAGGCAGGGAGGGTCGGGGAGCAGTACTTC.

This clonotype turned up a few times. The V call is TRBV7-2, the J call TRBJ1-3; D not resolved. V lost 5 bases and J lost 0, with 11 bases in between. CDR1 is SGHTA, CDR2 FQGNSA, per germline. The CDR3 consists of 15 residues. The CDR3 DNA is TGTGCCAGCAGCGCCAGTCGGTTCTCTGGAAACACCATATATTTT. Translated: CASSASRFSGNTIYF.

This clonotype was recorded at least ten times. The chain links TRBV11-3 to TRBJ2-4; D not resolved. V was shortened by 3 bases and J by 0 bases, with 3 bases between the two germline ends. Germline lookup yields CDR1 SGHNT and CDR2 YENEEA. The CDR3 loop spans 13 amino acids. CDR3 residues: CASSFKAKNIQYF. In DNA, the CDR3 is TGTGCCAGCAGCTTCAAAGCCAAAAACATTCAGTACTTC.

This chain's CDR3 is CASSFHGQGTGELFF. CDR3 bases: TGTGCCAGCAGTTTTCACGGACAGGGGACCGGGGAGCTGTTTTTT. This rearrangement joins TRBV12-3 or TRBV12-4 to TRBJ2-2, with 9 positions matching TRBD1. Trimming at V came to 3 bases and at J to 5 bases, leaving 4 bases not matched to a gene. The CDR3 runs 15 residues.

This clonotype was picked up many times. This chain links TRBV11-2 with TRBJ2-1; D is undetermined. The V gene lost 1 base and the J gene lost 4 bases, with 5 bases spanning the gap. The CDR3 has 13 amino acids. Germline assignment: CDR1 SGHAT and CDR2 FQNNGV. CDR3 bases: TGTGCCAGCAGCTTAGCCCAGTACAATGAGCAGTTCTTC. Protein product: CASSLAQYNEQFF.

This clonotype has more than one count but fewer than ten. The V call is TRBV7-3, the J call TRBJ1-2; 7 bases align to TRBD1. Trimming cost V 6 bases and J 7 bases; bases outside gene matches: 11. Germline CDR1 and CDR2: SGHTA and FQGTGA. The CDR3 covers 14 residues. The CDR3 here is CASRSTGDASGYTF. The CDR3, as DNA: TGTGCCAGCAGGTCCACAGGGGACGCTTCTGGCTACACCTTC.

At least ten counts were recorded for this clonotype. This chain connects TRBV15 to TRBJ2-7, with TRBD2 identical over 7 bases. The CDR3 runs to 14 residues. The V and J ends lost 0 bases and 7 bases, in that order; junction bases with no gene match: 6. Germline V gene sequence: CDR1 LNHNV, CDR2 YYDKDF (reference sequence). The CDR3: CATSRDGTTPEQYF. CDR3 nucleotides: TGTGCCACCAGCAGAGATGGGACTACCCCAGAGCAGTACTTC.

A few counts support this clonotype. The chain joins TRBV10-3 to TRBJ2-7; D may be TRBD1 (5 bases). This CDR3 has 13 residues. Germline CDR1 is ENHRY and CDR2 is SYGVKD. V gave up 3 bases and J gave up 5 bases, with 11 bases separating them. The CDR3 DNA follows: TGTGCCATCAGTGAAACAGGCCTCCACGAGCAGTACTTC. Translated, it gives CAISETGLHEQYF.

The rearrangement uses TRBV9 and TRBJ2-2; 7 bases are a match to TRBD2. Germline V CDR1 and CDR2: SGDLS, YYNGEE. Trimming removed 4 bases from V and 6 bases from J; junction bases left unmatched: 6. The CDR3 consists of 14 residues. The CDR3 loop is CASSMGGGPGELFF. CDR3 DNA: TGTGCCAGCAGCATGGGGGGGGGACCCGGGGAGCTGTTTTTT.

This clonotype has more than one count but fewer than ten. CDR3 in amino acids: CSVGSGDDYGYTF. DNA of the CDR3: TGCAGCGTTGGGTCTGGGGACGACTATGGCTACACCTTC. The rearrangement uses TRBV29-1 and TRBJ1-2; weak D call: TRBD1 (5 bases). This CDR3 region has 13 residues. Looked up from germline, CDR1 is SQVTM and CDR2 is ANQGSEA. Deletions cut 4 bases from V and 3 bases from J, with 12 bases between.

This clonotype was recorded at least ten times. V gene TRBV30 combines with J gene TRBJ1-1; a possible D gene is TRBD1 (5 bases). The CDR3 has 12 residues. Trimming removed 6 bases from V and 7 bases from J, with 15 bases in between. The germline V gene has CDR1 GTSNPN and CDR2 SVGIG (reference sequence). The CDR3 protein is CACPGTAGEAFF. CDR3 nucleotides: TGTGCCTGCCCTGGGACGGCGGGTGAAGCTTTCTTT.

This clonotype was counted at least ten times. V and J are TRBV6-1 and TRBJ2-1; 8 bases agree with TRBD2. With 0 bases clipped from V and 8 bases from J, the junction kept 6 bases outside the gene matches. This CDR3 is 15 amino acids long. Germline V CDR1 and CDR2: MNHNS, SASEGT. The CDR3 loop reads CASSEAPGGADEQFF. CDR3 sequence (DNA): TGTGCCAGCAGTGAAGCACCCGGGGGGGCCGATGAGCAGTTCTTC.

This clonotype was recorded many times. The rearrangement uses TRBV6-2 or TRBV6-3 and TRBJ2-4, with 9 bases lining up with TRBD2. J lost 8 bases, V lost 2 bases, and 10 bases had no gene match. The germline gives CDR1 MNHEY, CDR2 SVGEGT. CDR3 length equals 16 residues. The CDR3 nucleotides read TGTGCCAGCAGTTACGAAGTAGCGGGGGACGGTTACATTCAGTACTTC. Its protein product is CASSYEVAGDGYIQYF.

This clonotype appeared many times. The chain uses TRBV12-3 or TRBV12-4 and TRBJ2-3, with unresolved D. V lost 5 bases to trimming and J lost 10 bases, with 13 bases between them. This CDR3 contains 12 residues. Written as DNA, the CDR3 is TGTGCCAGCAGTCCCGGGCCTCAGGCGCAGTATTTT. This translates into CASSPGPQAQYF.

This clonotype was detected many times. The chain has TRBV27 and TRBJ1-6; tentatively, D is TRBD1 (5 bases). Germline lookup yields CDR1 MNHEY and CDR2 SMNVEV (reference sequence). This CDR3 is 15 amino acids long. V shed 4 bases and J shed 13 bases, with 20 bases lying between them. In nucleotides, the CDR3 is TGTGCCAGCAGTTCGGACGTTGCGGAGGGGCTTCCCCTCCACTTT. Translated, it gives CASSSDVAEGLPLHF.

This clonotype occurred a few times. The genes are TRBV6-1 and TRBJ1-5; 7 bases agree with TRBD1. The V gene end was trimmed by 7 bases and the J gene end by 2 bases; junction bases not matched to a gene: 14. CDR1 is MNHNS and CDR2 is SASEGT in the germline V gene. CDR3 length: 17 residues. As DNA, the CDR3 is TGTGCCAGCACGGGTCTGAGGCCAGGGGGTGGCAATCAGCCCCAGCATTTT. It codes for CASTGLRPGGGNQPQHF.

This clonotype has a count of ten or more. As DNA, the CDR3 is TGCGCCAGCAGCCTCGGGACTAGCGGGGGCCTCACCAAGAATGAGCAGTTCTTC. Protein sequence: CASSLGTSGGLTKNEQFF. The V call is TRBV4-1, the J call TRBJ2-1; TRBD2 aligns across 14 bases. The CDR3 is 18 amino acids. Germline V gene data show CDR1 as MGHRA and CDR2 as YSYEKL. The V and J ends lost 4 bases and 7 bases, in that order; junction bases with no gene match: 12.

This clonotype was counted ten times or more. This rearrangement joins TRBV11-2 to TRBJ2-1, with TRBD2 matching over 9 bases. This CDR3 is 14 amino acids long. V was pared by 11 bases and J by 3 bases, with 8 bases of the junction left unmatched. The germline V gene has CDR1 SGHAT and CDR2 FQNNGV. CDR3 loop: CAGMGAGGYNEQFF. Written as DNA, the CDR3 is TGTGCCGGAATGGGAGCGGGGGGCTACAATGAGCAGTTCTTC.

The CDR3 region has the DNA TGTGCCAGCAGCCCCCTGGGGGTGGGGGGGACCCAGTACTTC. Protein product: CASSPLGVGGTQYF. The rearrangement joins TRBV7-2 to TRBJ2-5, with D perhaps TRBD2 (6 bases). V was pared by 5 bases and J by 7 bases, with 17 bases between. Germline-derived CDR1 and CDR2 are SGHTA and FQGNSA. The CDR3 runs to 14 residues.